This TCR beta chain was sequenced for a study of cytomegalovirus exposure and HLA in healthy donors (dated by TCRdb to about 2017). About the study as a whole: According to an earlier analysis of 587 of the donors, 150 million to 200 million T cells yielded some 120 million unique TCR beta sequences and 250 to 350 Gb of sequence data. About 310 gigabases of sequencing data and some 85 million unique TCR sequences were included in an early release covering roughly 600 HLA-typed donors. The genetic ancestry cluster associated with self-reported Caucasian donors included 81% of the approximately 400 genotyped donors. The study was designed to test whether signatures of past pathogen exposure could be identified by cataloging public T cell receptors. The T cell repertoires of 666 subjects were profiled by immunosequencing and related to cytomegalovirus serostatus. Along with the roughly 670-subject first cohort, a separate validation cohort of roughly 110 different subjects was used. To predict cytomegalovirus infection status, the study combined high-throughput TCR immunosequencing, statistical association of individual TCRs with disease status, and machine learning. A later analysis re-analyzed previously published TCR beta repertoires from 666 donors and added high-resolution HLA genotyping to study TCR occurrence patterns. In the later analysis, no new phenotypic data were used to find candidate immune exposures; instead, reliance was placed on TCR beta sequences and their occurrence across donors. In an earlier analysis of several hundred of the donors, high-throughput TCR beta sequencing was used to judge whether each TCR beta V gene segment behaved as functional or pseudogenic. Donor age, sex, ethnicity and CMV serostatus were compiled together with the repertoire data. A later genetic analysis used genome-wide SNP genotypes for about 60% of the roughly 670 donors, treating that subset as a discovery cohort. All discovery cohort repertoires had been generated using a single sequencing platform. Class I and class II HLA loci were covered by the typing at four-digit resolution. The number of donors typed differed by locus, with 629-630 for A, B, C, DRB1 and DQB1, more than 500 for DQA1, about 610 for DPA1, and about 450 for DPB1. Roughly 5 DR-DQ haplotypes were treated as single units for association and clustering because of strong linkage in the cohort. Across some 400 genotyped donors of the cohort, an average of about 220,000 unique TCR beta nucleotide sequences per donor were sequenced, and roughly a sixth of those sequences were non-productive. Beyond this particular receptor, the publication reports: Sequencing depth was assumed to be roughly uniform across donors in the presence/absence analyses, though that assumption may not hold. The classifier was reported to diagnose cytomegalovirus status with high specificity and sensitivity in both the original cohort and the validation cohort. In the study, around 150 TCR beta chains were listed as associated with cytomegalovirus. A later analysis associated 15,000 to 20,000 TCR beta sequences with specific HLA alleles at a false discovery rate of 0.05. CMV serostatus was the only immune exposure information available for the cohort. In vitro tests confirmed that a few of the cytomegalovirus-associated TCR beta chains recognize cytomegalovirus antigens. The 87-base-pair reads could not distinguish some IMGT-functional V segments, including TRBV6-2 and TRBV6-3, so those segments were excluded. Compared with the 666-donor mean, donors in an Asian-associated ancestry cluster had fewer N-insertions in productive TCRs, according to a later genetic analysis. In a later analysis, most CMV-associated TCR beta chains were found to appear HLA-restricted, with HLA associations seemingly driven largely by CMV exposure. Because counts were too low, seventeen rarely observed V segments, including chromosome 9 orphons, were excluded from the earlier analysis of roughly 580 of the donors. Most TCR sequences were seen in very few donors, while some public TCRs were found in many individuals. A further reported finding was that TCR beta sequences accurately predicted the HLA-A and HLA-B alleles for most subjects in the first cohort. An earlier analysis of 587 of the donors showed that most TCR beta V segments appeared in productive rearrangements either about 87% or about 30% of the time, which broadly matched IMGT annotations. Linkage disequilibrium might explain the correlated functional status among segregating V segments, but an unknown experimental factor could not be ruled out. In a later analysis, HLA-associated TCR beta chains were found to be more clonally expanded and to have lower generation probabilities than equally common non-associated chains. When HLA alleles, especially DR and DQ, strongly co-occurred, attributing TCR associations to individual alleles was difficult. A cluster of highly shared sequence variants was judged likely to be a technical artifact of the sequencing pipeline. HLA typing was unavailable for some donors at each locus, so association tests used only the typed subset. Several of the top co-occurrence clusters appeared to be linked to parvovirus B19, influenza, CMV and Epstein-Barr virus, according to a later analysis. The authors suggested that the approach could potentially be extended to other disease states and immunological phenotypes. In a later genetic analysis, a missense DCLRE1C variant was associated with V-gene and J-gene trimming of TCR beta chains, and the association was replicated in an independent cohort. A later analysis found that TCR association rates varied across HLA loci, with DRB1 alleles showing the most associated TCRs and HLA-C alleles the fewest. The cohort was sequenced for TCR beta chains only, and without alpha or paired-chain data the features that could be detected were limited.

Worth noting for this clone: Its antigen remains undetermined. No much larger clone is present one base from it, and per-base qualities are unavailable. At the DNA level, this CDR3 is encoded by other sequences in the same sample as well.

Libraries were built with the immunoSEQ multiplex PCR assay. A mixture of 60 forward primers for TCR Vbeta segments and 13 reverse primers for TCR Jbeta segments was used in the multiplex PCR. The CDR3 region of rearranged TCR beta genes was amplified from genomic DNA with a multiplex PCR assay. The amplified TCR beta libraries were sequenced on the Illumina HiSeq System as 87-base-pair reads. Regarding the original processing steps: Across the 600 to 700 repertoires, a later analysis counted 80 million or so unique TCR beta chains, about 10 million of which were shared by at least two donors. To remove PCR and sequencing errors, raw reads were error-corrected and collapsed into unique sequences using a nearest-neighbor algorithm that merged closely related sequences. Alignment of CDR3 sequences to IMGT reference sequences was used to assign V, D and J gene segments. For a sequence to be retained, a match of at least six nucleotides to both a V gene segment and a J gene segment was required. Rearrangements were called productive when the CDR3 lacked stop codons and stayed in frame with V and J; all others were non-productive. CDR3 was defined by IMGT convention, running from the second conserved V-encoded cysteine to the conserved J-encoded phenylalanine. Sequences without an unambiguous match to a single V gene segment were excluded from the earlier analysis of a few hundred of the donors. An earlier analysis of under 750 of the donors called V segments functional above 56.7% productive rearrangements and segregating when the between-donor standard deviation exceeded 5%. A statistical classification framework was developed to diagnose cytomegalovirus status using the catalog of TCR beta chain sequences. A later analysis assigned V and J genes by comparing TCR nucleotide sequences with IMGT/GENE-DB human TR gene sequences. A later analysis assigned CDR3 sequences and most-parsimonious VDJ recombination scenarios with the TCRdist pipeline. In a later analysis, each TCR beta chain was defined by its CDR3 amino acid sequence together with its V-gene family, and reads lacking a unique V-gene family were excluded. A later analysis removed roughly 590 highly shared, low-generation-probability nucleotide sequences to deal with suspected cross-contamination and a sequencing artifact. In a later analysis, a clonal expansion index was calculated for each public chain from normalized within-repertoire ranks of inferred template counts. In a later analysis, generation probabilities were computed with a VDJ recombination model fitted to out-of-frame rearrangements, and the resulting probabilities were checked against IGoR. In a later analysis, TCR-TCR, TCR-HLA and TCR-CMV co-occurrence was scored with hypergeometric tests, and a repertoire-size bias correction was applied to TCR pairs. A later analysis estimated false discovery rates by permuting HLA or CMV assignments 20 times. In a later analysis, co-occurring TCRs were grouped using DBSCAN, and TCRdist sequence similarity was added for clustering within HLA-allele-positive subsets. Co-occurrence clustering excluded repertoires with fewer than 30,000 or more than 120,000 public chains, plus five with anomalous nucleotide sharing. Held by TCRdb, this immuneACCESS table contains in-frame sequences only and omits some clones. Under half of the omission traces to an unresolved V gene where checked; the cause of the rest is unknown. Clone size and the V and J calls come from that table; the DNA yielded D and trimming. Here the sample has roughly 130,000 clones; around 70% occur a single time. The ten largest clones add up to approximately 7% of the sample.

There are 15 amino acids in the CDR3, from cysteine to phenylalanine inclusive. Left in the record is the CDR3 DNA by itself, 45 bases read in frame from the first base. As encoded in the germline V gene, CDR1 is SGHTA while CDR2 is FQGNSA. V gives up 1 base and J gives up 4 bases, and the segment between their germline ends measures 13 bases. The cohort was made up of approximately 700 healthy bone marrow donors. All cohort members were sampled while nominally healthy, although unrecorded immune exposures were likely present. The donor tested CMV seropositive, placing the donor among the 250 to 350 seropositive members of the cohort. A peripheral blood sample was collected from each donor, and TCR beta sequencing was performed on peripheral blood mononuclear cells. The Qiagen DNeasy Blood Extraction Kit was used to extract genomic DNA from the blood cell samples.

Sequencing input: PBMCs. Here the chain combines TRBV7-2 and TRBJ1-1, with an unclear D gene assignment. The receptor was isolated from a man in his forties in good health and CMV-seropositive. The sequenced DNA: TGTGCCAGCAGCTTAGAGGTTCCGGGTGGCACTGAAGCTTTCTTT. This is translated as CASSLEVPGGTEAFF.